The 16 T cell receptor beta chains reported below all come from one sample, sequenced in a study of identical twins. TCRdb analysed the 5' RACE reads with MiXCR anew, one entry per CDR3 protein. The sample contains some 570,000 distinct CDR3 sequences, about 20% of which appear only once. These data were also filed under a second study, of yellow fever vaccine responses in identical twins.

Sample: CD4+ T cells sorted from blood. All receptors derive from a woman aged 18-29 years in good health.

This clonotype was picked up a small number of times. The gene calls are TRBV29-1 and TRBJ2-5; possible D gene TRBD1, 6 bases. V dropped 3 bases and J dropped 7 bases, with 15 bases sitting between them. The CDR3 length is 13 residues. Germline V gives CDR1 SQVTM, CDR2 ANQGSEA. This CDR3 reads CSVDGPVGATQYF. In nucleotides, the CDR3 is TGCAGCGTTGATGGCCCCGTGGGGGCGACCCAGTACTTC.

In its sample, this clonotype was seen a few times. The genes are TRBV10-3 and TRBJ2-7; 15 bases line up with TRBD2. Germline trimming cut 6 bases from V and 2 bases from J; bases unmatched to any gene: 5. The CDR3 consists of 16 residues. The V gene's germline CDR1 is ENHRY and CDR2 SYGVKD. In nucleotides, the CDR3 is TGTGCCATCAGGTACAGGACTAGCGGGGGGGCCTACGAGCAGTACTTC. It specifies CAIRYRTSGGAYEQYF.

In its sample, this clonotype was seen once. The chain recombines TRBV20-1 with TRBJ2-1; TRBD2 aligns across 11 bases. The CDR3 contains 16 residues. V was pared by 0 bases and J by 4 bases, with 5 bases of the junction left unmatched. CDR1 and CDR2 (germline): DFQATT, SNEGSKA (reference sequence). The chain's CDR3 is CSARDPGLAEYNEQFF. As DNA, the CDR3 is TGCAGTGCTAGAGACCCGGGACTAGCGGAGTACAATGAGCAGTTCTTC.

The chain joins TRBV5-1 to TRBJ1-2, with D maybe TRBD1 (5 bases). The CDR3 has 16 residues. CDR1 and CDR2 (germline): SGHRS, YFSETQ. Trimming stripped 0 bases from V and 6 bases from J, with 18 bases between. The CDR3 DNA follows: TGCGCCAGCAGCTTGGTTGTCGGGACGGAGGCGCATGGCTACACCTTC. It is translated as CASSLVVGTEAHGYTF.

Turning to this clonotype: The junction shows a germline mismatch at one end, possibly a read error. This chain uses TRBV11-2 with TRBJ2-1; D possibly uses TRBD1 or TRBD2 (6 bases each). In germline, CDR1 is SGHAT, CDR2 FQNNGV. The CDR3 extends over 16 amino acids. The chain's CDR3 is CASSLGGLPKYNEQFF. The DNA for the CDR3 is TGTGCCAGCAGTTTAGGGGGGCTCCCAAAATACAATGAGCAGTTCTTC.

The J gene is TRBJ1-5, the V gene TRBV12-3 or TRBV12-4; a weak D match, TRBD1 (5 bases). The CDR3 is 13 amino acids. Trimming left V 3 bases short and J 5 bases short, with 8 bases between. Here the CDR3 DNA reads TGTGCCAGCAGTTTCTCCAGGGATCAGCCCCAGCATTTT. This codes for CASSFSRDQPQHF.

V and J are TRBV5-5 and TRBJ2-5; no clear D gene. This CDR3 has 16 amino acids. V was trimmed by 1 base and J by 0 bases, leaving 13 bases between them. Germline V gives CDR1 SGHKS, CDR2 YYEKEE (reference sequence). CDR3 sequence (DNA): TGTGCCAGCAGCTTGTTGGCAGATCCTTACCAAGAGACCCAGTACTTC. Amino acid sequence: CASSLLADPYQETQYF.

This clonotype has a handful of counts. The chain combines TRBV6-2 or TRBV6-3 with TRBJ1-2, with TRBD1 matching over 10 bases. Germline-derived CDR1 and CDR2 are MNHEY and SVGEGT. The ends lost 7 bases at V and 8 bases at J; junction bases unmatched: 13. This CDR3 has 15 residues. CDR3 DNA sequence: TGTGCCAGCATAAAGGCGGACAGGGGGACTTGGGGCTACACCTTC. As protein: CASIKADRGTWGYTF.

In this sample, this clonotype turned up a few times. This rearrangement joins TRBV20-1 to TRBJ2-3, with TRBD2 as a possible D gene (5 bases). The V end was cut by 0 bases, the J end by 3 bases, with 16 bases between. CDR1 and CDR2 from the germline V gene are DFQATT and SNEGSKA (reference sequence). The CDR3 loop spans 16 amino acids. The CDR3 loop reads CSARDALRKRTDTQYF. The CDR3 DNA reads TGCAGTGCTAGAGATGCCCTCAGGAAGCGGACAGATACGCAGTATTTT.

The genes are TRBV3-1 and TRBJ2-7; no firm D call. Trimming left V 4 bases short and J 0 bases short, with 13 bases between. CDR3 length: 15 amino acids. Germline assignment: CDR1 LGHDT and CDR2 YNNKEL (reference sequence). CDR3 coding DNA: TGTGCCAGCAGCCGCGTTTTCCTGAGCTCCTACGAGCAGTACTTC. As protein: CASSRVFLSSYEQYF.

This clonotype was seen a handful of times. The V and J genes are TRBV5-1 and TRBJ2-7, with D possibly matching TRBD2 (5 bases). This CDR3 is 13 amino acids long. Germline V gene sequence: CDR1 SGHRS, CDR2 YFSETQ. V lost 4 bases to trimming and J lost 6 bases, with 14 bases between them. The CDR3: CASSPEGRAEQYF. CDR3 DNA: TGCGCCAGCAGCCCTGAGGGCCGGGCCGAGCAGTACTTC.

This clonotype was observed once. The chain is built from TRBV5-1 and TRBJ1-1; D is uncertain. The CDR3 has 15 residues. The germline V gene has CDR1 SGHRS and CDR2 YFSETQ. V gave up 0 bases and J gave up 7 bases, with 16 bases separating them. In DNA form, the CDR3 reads TGCGCCAGCAGCTTGGCTGCGAAGGCGGGAGTTGAAGCTTTCTTT. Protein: CASSLAAKAGVEAFF.

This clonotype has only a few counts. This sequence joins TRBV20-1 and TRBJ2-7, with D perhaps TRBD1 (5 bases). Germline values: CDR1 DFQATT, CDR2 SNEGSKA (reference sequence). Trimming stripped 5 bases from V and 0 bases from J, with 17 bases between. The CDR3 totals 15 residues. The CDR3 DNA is TGCAGTGCTTCCCCAGGGCGGCTAAACTCCTACGAGCAGTACGTC. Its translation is CSASPGRLNSYEQYV.

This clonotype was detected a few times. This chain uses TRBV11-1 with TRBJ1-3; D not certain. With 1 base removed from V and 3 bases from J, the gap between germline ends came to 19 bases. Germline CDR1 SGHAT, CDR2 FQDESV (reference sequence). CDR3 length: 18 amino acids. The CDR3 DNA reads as TGTGCCAGCAGCTTAGGCCAGCTTGAACTGGTGTTTGGAAACACCATATATTTT. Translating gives CASSLGQLELVFGNTIYF.

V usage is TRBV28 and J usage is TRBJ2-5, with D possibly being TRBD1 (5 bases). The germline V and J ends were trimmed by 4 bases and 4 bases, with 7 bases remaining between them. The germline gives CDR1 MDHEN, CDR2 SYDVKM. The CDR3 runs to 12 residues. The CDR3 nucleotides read TGTGCCAGCAGTTCGACAGCAGAGACCCAGTACTTC. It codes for CASSSTAETQYF.

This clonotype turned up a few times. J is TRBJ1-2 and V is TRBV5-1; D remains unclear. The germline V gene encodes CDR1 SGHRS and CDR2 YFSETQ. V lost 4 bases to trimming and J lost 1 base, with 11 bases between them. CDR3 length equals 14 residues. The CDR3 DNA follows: TGCGCCAGCAGCGTGGACCGGGATAACTATGGCTACACCTTC. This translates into CASSVDRDNYGYTF.